Listed below are T cell receptor beta chains from one sample, sequenced in a study of T cells after posttransplantation cyclophosphamide. Profiled with immunoSEQ multiplex PCR; TCRdb holds only in-frame clones, not every one. There are approximately 5,400 clones in the sample, none observed a single time. The material sequenced was PBMCs, taken approximately 360 days after allogeneic stem cell transplant with posttransplant cyclophosphamide. The receptors stem from a male patient in his sixties who received an allogeneic stem cell transplant from a related donor, was CMV-positive, and had acute GVHD only. The T cells may partly be graft donor cells. Both conserved end residues are part of each CDR3. The D gene is left open where the match is weak. Size is stated for part of the rows, as once, few or many counts, or as a class when the clone is expanded.

CDR3 length,D gene,J gene,clone size,V gene,CDR3 protein,CDR3 DNA
15,TRBD2,TRBJ2-5,many,TRBV28,CASSLGGAGGETQYF,TGTGCCAGCAGTCTAGGCGGAGCGGGGGGGGAGACCCAGTACTTC
16,.,TRBJ2-7,many,TRBV18,CASSPSGGRNPYEQYF,TGTGCCAGCTCACCCTCAGGGGGGCGGAATCCCTACGAGCAGTACTTC
14,TRBD1,TRBJ2-5,many,TRBV6-1,CASSERTGGETQYF,TGTGCCAGCAGTGAACGGACAGGGGGAGAGACCCAGTACTTC
17,.,TRBJ2-2,many,TRBV6-4,CASSVFQGLSDTGELFF,TGTGCCAGCAGTGTGTTCCAGGGTTTAAGTGACACCGGGGAGCTGTTTTTT
13,.,TRBJ2-1,many,TRBV27,CASRLAVKNEQFF,TGTGCCAGCAGGCTAGCTGTTAAAAATGAGCAGTTCTTC
13,.,TRBJ2-7,many,TRBV2,CASRNQLKYEQYF,TGTGCCAGCAGGAACCAACTAAAATACGAGCAGTACTTC
15,TRBD2,TRBJ2-1,many,TRBV7-9,CASSLVLAGAKEQFF,TGTGCCAGCAGCTTAGTACTAGCGGGGGCCAAGGAGCAGTTCTTC
15,.,TRBJ1-2,many,TRBV15,CATSRVEGGNYGYTF,TGTGCCACCAGCAGAGTAGAGGGTGGGAACTATGGCTACACCTTC
14,TRBD1,TRBJ1-1,many,TRBV5-1,CASSLGDRVTEAFF,TGCGCCAGCAGCTTGGGAGACAGGGTCACTGAAGCTTTCTTT
16,TRBD2,TRBJ2-7,many,TRBV5-1,CASSSRTDRGAYEQYF,TGCGCCAGCAGTTCCCGTACTGATCGGGGGGCCTACGAGCAGTACTTC
15,.,TRBJ1-1,many,TRBV19,CASKDQGQGINEAFF,TGTGCCAGTAAGGATCAAGGACAAGGGATTAATGAAGCTTTCTTT
13,.,TRBJ2-5,many,TRBV9,CASSVQGSETQYF,TGTGCCAGCAGCGTACAGGGATCAGAGACCCAGTACTTC
16,TRBD2,TRBJ2-7,many,TRBV2,CASSERRLAGGNEQYF,TGTGCCAGCAGTGAGAGGCGACTAGCGGGAGGGAACGAGCAGTACTTC
11,.,TRBJ1-1,many,TRBV2,CASILNTEAFF,TGTGCCAGCATTCTTAACACTGAAGCTTTCTTT
15,.,TRBJ1-5,many,TRBV27,CASSFQGTGNQPQHF,TGTGCCAGCAGTTTTCAGGGTACGGGCAATCAGCCCCAGCATTTT
13,.,TRBJ1-2,many,TRBV5-1,CASSLMPSYGYTF,TGCGCCAGCAGCTTGATGCCGAGCTATGGCTACACCTTC
15,.,TRBJ1-2,many,TRBV7-9,CASSLAGDTDYGYTF,TGTGCCAGCAGCTTAGCTGGCGACACCGATTATGGCTACACCTTC
17,.,TRBJ1-4,many,TRBV7-8,CASSLDYDQTPREKLFF,TGTGCCAGCAGCTTAGATTATGACCAGACTCCTAGGGAAAAACTGTTTTTT
20,TRBD1,TRBJ2-1,many,TRBV4-1,CASSQSYGQGNLGSYNEQFF,TGCGCCAGCAGCCAAAGCTACGGACAGGGCAATCTAGGCTCCTACAATGAGCAGTTCTTC
18,TRBD2,TRBJ2-2,many,TRBV18,CASSPLPAGGSGTGELFF,TGTGCCAGCTCACCCCTCCCAGCGGGGGGTTCAGGCACCGGGGAGCTGTTTTTT
13,.,TRBJ1-2,many,TRBV15,CATSGEQDWGYTF,TGTGCCACCAGCGGAGAACAAGATTGGGGCTACACCTTC
14,.,TRBJ1-2,.,TRBV7-2,CASSGGVYNYGYTF,TGTGCCAGCAGCGGCGGGGTTTATAACTATGGCTACACCTTC
14,.,TRBJ2-7,medium-sized,TRBV18,CASSPGVGSYEQYF,TGTGCCAGCTCACCAGGCGTAGGGAGCTACGAGCAGTACTTC
16,TRBD2,TRBJ2-3,many,TRBV2,CASSGWTSGDTDTQYF,TGTGCCAGCAGTGGATGGACTAGCGGGGACACAGATACGCAGTATTTT
14,TRBD1,TRBJ2-7,many,TRBV6-6,CASRSGTGAYEQYF,TGTGCCAGCAGGTCCGGGACAGGGGCGTACGAGCAGTACTTC